This section outlines one T cell receptor beta chain sequence together with its context. Its target is not known. The sample has other DNA sequences that encode this CDR3 too. The CDR3 spans 14 residues. Germline loops: CDR1 SGHRS, CDR2 YFSETQ. V dropped 4 bases and J dropped 1 base, with 12 bases sitting between them. Donors were Caucasian adults residing in Nashville, Tennessee, USA. Splitting the CD4+ cells yielded a CD45RA+ naive subset and a CD45RA-negative memory subset. Assay used: immunoSEQ multiplex PCR; TCRdb lists only in-frame clones, some missing. The sample shows more than 2 million clones, 90% to 96% of them seen only once. The sample belongs to a study of shared clonotypes between healthy human individuals. Study findings and constraints: The study found roughly 5.3% of naive CD4 clonotypes shared across a few donors. Among donors, clonotype sharing was expected to be affected by sequencing depth.

This TCR derives from a man between 18 and 35 years old in good health. The specimen was naive CD4+ T cells sorted from blood. The subset is: CD45RA+ positively selected. This chain connects TRBV5-1 to TRBJ2-7; D unclear. CDR3: CASSPPGQSYEQYF. CDR3 nucleotide sequence: TGCGCCAGCAGCCCACCCGGGCAGTCCTACGAGCAGTACTTC.